This T cell receptor beta chain was sequenced in a study of OX40 agonist ivuxolimab in advanced cancers. Whole-study context: Two cutaneous melanoma patients and one hepatocellular carcinoma patient, three in all, had partial responses.

Data came from immunoSEQ multiplex PCR; TCRdb stores just in-frame clones and leaves some out. Found here are roughly 39,000 clones, 75% to 90% of them singletons; the top ten hold about 5.5%. Study observations and caveats: At 0.1 to 3.0 mg/kg, CD4+ and CD8+ blood T cells expanded clonally by week 6. Some of the lowest clonal expansion was seen in partial responders at 0.1-3.0 mg/kg.

About this clone itself: The antigen remains unidentified.

The germline V and J ends were trimmed by 1 base and 9 bases, with 13 bases remaining between them. This CDR3 region has 13 residues. Germline V gene sequence: CDR1 SGHNT, CDR2 YENEEA. The material sequenced was CD4+ or CD8+ T cells sorted from blood, taken in a trial of the OX40 agonist ivuxolimab. The chain employs TRBV11-3 and TRBJ2-7; D remains unclear. This TCR derives from an adult with an advanced solid tumor such as melanoma, head and neck, liver or kidney cancer. Here the CDR3 DNA reads TGTGCCAGCAGCTTAGTCGGTGAATCGGTGCAGTACTTC. Amino acid sequence: CASSLVGESVQYF.